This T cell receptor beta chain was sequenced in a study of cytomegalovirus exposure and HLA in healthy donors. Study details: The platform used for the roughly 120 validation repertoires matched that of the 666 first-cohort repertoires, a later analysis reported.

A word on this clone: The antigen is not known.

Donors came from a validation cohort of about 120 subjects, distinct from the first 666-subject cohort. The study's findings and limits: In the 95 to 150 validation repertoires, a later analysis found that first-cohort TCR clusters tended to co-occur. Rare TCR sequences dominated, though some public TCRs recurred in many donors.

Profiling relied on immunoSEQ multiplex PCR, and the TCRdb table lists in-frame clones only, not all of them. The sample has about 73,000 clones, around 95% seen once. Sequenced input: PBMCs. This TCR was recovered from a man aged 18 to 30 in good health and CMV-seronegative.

CDR3 region: CASSLADGSGLPDTQYF. CDR3 nucleotide sequence: TGCGCCAGCAGCTTGGCCGATGGGTCAGGGCTCCCAGATACGCAGTATTTT. The chain couples TRBV5-1 to TRBJ2-3; tentatively, D is TRBD1 (5 bases). The V end was cut by 0 bases, the J end by 4 bases, with 18 bases between. Germline V gene lookup returns CDR1 SGHRS and CDR2 YFSETQ. The CDR3 length is 17 residues.